This T cell receptor beta chain was sequenced in a study of CD8 T cells in Susac syndrome. V was trimmed by 1 base and J by 5 bases, leaving 6 bases between them. CDR3 size: 12 residues. The germline V gene has CDR1 KGHSH and CDR2 LQKENI. Reverse transcription used about 0.45 to 1 ug RNA and random hexamers. In TCRdb, the immunoSEQ multiplex PCR reads were re-called with MiXCR into one record per CDR3 protein. The sample yields about 130,000 distinct CDR3 sequences, 90% to 95% seen once. V is TRBV18 and J is TRBJ2-7, with unresolved D. The origin of this receptor is a human donor with multiple sclerosis. Specimen: CD4+ T cells from PBMCs. CDR3 DNA sequence: TGTGCCAGCTCACCACTGGGCCACGAGCAGTACTTC. Protein: CASSPLGHEQYF.